This T cell receptor (beta chain) was sequenced for a study of blood T cells in healthy people across ages. This clonotype was observed a handful of times. The V gene's germline CDR1 is SEHNR and CDR2 FQNEAQ (reference sequence). Between the trimmed V and J ends, which lost 2 bases and 7 bases, there was a span of 6 bases. The CDR3 is made up of 12 amino acids. The second PCR ran roughly 7 to 11 cycles with a sample-barcoded 5' primer and J-beta primers. TCRdb passed the 5' RACE reads through MiXCR, listing each CDR3 protein once. The repertoire includes hundreds of thousands of distinct CDR3 sequences, around a quarter of them detected once, and more than 7.5% sits in the top ten. The same sample was also studied in work on T cells of mothers and their children. From that paper: Per child, 2.5 million to 3.5 million TCR beta CDR3 reads were obtained, against over 9.5 million per mother.

The chain couples TRBV7-9 to TRBJ2-1; D is unclear. The sequence was obtained from a boy younger than 18 in good health. Sequencing was done on a sample of blood. The DNA of the CDR3 is TGTGCCAGCAGCTTACAGTTGAATGAGCAGTTCTTC. As protein: CASSLQLNEQFF.